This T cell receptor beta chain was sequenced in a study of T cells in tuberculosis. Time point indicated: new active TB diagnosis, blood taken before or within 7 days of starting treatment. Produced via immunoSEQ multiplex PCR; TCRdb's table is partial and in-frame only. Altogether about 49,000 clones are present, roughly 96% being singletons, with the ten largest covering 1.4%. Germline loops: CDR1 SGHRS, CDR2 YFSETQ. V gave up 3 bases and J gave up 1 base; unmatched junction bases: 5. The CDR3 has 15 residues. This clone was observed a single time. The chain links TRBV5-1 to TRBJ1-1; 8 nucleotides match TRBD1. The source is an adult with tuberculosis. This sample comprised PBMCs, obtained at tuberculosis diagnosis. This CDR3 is CASSSSGTGNTEAFF. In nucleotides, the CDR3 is TGCGCCAGCAGCTCATCCGGGACAGGGAACACTGAAGCTTTCTTT.